The rows below give T cell receptor beta chains drawn from one sample of a study of blood T cell repertoires in COVID-19. The data were produced by immunoSEQ multiplex PCR, yet TCRdb's version contains in-frame clones alone and is incomplete. The sample consists of 150,000 to 200,000 clones, more than 75% of them appearing once. The material sequenced was PBMCs or T cells enriched from blood (not recorded which). These receptors were taken from a human donor with acute COVID-19. The donor label of this sample is uncertain. The conserved cysteine and the conserved F or W are not part of the CDR3 here.

cdr3_aa: ASSQLTGAYGYT; j_call: TRBJ1-2; v_call: TRBV4-1
cdr3_aa: ASREGRGPSTDTQY; j_call: TRBJ2-3; v_call: TRBV7-3
cdr3_aa: AWSVWTGDGYT; j_call: TRBJ1-2; v_call: TRBV30
cdr3_aa: ASSLGAGRDSNQPQH; j_call: TRBJ1-5; v_call: TRBV19
cdr3_aa: ASSGQGDQPQH; j_call: TRBJ1-5; v_call: TRBV12-3/TRBV12-4
cdr3_aa: ASSPGLAGDNEQF; j_call: TRBJ2-1; v_call: TRBV11-2
cdr3_aa: ASSQGRGIPYEQY; j_call: TRBJ2-7; v_call: TRBV4-1
cdr3_aa: ASSYSNNHNEQF; j_call: TRBJ2-1; v_call: TRBV6-6
cdr3_aa: ATSRSTGGGEQF; j_call: TRBJ2-1; v_call: TRBV24-1
cdr3_aa: ASSSGQGAYEQY; j_call: TRBJ2-7; v_call: TRBV18
cdr3_aa: ASRGRGGSRYEQY; j_call: TRBJ2-7; v_call: TRBV6-5
cdr3_aa: ASSEPSGGGGEQF; j_call: TRBJ2-1; v_call: TRBV2
cdr3_aa: ASSRTAIPNNEQF; j_call: TRBJ2-1; v_call: TRBV7-8
cdr3_aa: ASSPGQGRPQETQY; j_call: TRBJ2-5; v_call: TRBV5-1
cdr3_aa: SARSSVEQF; j_call: TRBJ2-1; v_call: TRBV20-1
cdr3_aa: ASSLGHRDHGYT; j_call: TRBJ1-2; v_call: TRBV11-2
cdr3_aa: ASSEGTGVMGTNGYT; j_call: TRBJ1-2; v_call: TRBV2
cdr3_aa: SVARGGQGASEQY; j_call: TRBJ2-7; v_call: TRBV29-1
cdr3_aa: ASSQDGNPRGSPLH; j_call: TRBJ1-6; v_call: TRBV4-3
cdr3_aa: ASSLVRDYGYT; j_call: TRBJ1-2; v_call: TRBV5-4
cdr3_aa: ASSPQVRQPQH; j_call: TRBJ1-5; v_call: TRBV7-2
cdr3_aa: ASSLGGAEYNEQF; j_call: TRBJ2-1; v_call: TRBV5-1
cdr3_aa: ASTGGSGIQY; j_call: TRBJ2-5; v_call: TRBV12-3/TRBV12-4
cdr3_aa: ASSQDNAGNYGYT; j_call: TRBJ1-2; v_call: TRBV3-1/TRBV3-2
cdr3_aa: ASTTGTTGNTIY; j_call: TRBJ1-3; v_call: TRBV6-5
cdr3_aa: SASQGSYGYT; j_call: TRBJ1-2; v_call: TRBV29-1
cdr3_aa: AIRGRESSEQY; j_call: TRBJ2-7; v_call: TRBV10-3
cdr3_aa: ASSDRGASTDTQY; j_call: TRBJ2-3; v_call: TRBV6-5
cdr3_aa: ASSASYEQY; j_call: TRBJ2-7; v_call: TRBV2
cdr3_aa: ASSLDYRAVNEQY; j_call: TRBJ2-7; v_call: TRBV7-8
cdr3_aa: ASSLGRVNEQY; j_call: TRBJ2-7; v_call: TRBV28
cdr3_aa: ASSPRTPAADGELF; j_call: TRBJ2-2; v_call: TRBV4-3
cdr3_aa: ASSLGQTVSYEQY; j_call: TRBJ2-7; v_call: TRBV11-2
cdr3_aa: ASSLDGGSYNEQF; j_call: TRBJ2-1; v_call: TRBV11-2
cdr3_aa: ASSVRDRDEKLF; j_call: TRBJ1-4; v_call: TRBV9
cdr3_aa: ASSLEGGQPQH; j_call: TRBJ1-5; v_call: TRBV7-9
cdr3_aa: ASSLGAPNEKLF; j_call: TRBJ1-4; v_call: TRBV5-1